The 24 T cell receptor beta chains below all came from one sample that was sequenced in a study of identical twins. A single record per CDR3 protein comes from TCRdb applying MiXCR to the 5' RACE reads. Found here are 200,000 to 300,000 distinct CDR3 sequences, 7.5% of them singletons; the top ten hold under 7%. The same sample was also used in a study of yellow fever vaccine responses in identical twins.

Sequenced input: CD8+ T cells sorted from blood. Receptor source: a woman aged 18-29 years in good health.

The sample holds a few counts of this clonotype. J is TRBJ2-2 and V is TRBV4-2, with 7 bases matching TRBD1. The CDR3 length is 18 residues. The germline V gene encodes CDR1 LGHNA and CDR2 YNFKEQ. Trimming took 4 bases from V and 0 from J; bases not matched to a gene: 11. Written as DNA, the CDR3 is TGTGCCAGCAGCCTCGGACAGGCACTCAACCCGAACACCGGGGAGCTGTTTTTT. This gives the protein CASSLGQALNPNTGELFF.

This clonotype was observed a handful of times. V is TRBV28 and J is TRBJ1-5; D is unclear. The CDR3 runs to 11 residues. V was shortened by 7 bases and J by 9 bases, with 10 bases between the two germline ends. Germline V lookup: CDR1 MDHEN, CDR2 SYDVKM. As DNA, the CDR3 is TGTGCCAGCAAGATGGTGGGGCCCCAGCATTTT. Translation: CASKMVGPQHF.

The chain uses TRBV20-1 and TRBJ1-2; unclear D gene. Germline V gene sequence: CDR1 DFQATT, CDR2 SNEGSKA (reference sequence). Trimming pared 6 bases from V and 4 bases from J, leaving 15 bases between. CDR3 size: 13 residues. The CDR3 protein is CSAPLDTFYGYTF. The CDR3 bases are TGCAGTGCCCCCCTTGACACTTTCTATGGCTACACCTTC.

A word on this clonotype: A read error may explain this, as a much larger clone is one base away. V usage is TRBV7-8 and J usage is TRBJ2-1; D might be TRBD1 (5 bases). The germline V gene encodes CDR1 SGHVS and CDR2 FQNEAQ. The CDR3 extends over 11 amino acids. The CDR3 DNA is TGTACCAGCAGCTTAGGGGAAAAGCAGTTCTTC. Amino acid sequence: CTSSLGEKQFF.

In its sample, this clonotype was seen a few times. The rearrangement links TRBV20-1 to TRBJ2-1; the match to TRBD2 covers 8 bases. V gave up 0 bases and J gave up 6 bases; unmatched junction bases: 7. CDR1 is DFQATT, CDR2 SNEGSKA, per germline (reference sequence). The CDR3 length is 15 residues. DNA for the CDR3: TGCAGTGCTAGAGAGGAACGGGGGGGTATCAATGAGCAGTTCTTC. This codes for CSAREERGGINEQFF.

This clonotype was detected many times. The rearrangement links TRBV20-1 to TRBJ2-7; maybe TRBD2 (5 bases). V shed 6 bases and J shed 1 base, with 16 bases lying between them. Per germline, CDR1 DFQATT and CDR2 SNEGSKA (reference sequence). There are 14 residues in the CDR3. The CDR3 here is CSASCGSRSYEQYF. The CDR3 coding sequence is TGCAGTGCCTCTTGTGGGAGTAGGTCCTACGAGCAGTACTTC.

This clonotype was detected only a few times. The junction departs from germline at one end; a sequencing error may be responsible. The genes are TRBV12-3 or TRBV12-4 and TRBJ2-1, with 16 bases that match TRBD2. This CDR3 has 19 residues. The CDR3 reads CASSLLGTSGRAFYNEHFF. DNA of the CDR3: TGTGCCAGCAGTTTATTGGGGACTAGCGGGAGGGCTTTTTACAATGAGCATTTCTTC.

This clonotype was seen ten or more times. This chain uses TRBV20-1 with TRBJ2-7, with 10 positions matching TRBD1. Germline CDR1 and CDR2: DFQATT and SNEGSKA (reference sequence). This CDR3 comprises 18 residues. J was trimmed by 0 bases and V by 1 base; bases with no gene match: 12. For the CDR3, the DNA is TGCAGTGCTAGAGCACCGGGACAGGGGTTATGGAGCTCCTACGAGCAGTACGTC. Protein sequence: CSARAPGQGLWSSYEQYV.

The chain combines TRBV7-9 with TRBJ2-1; D may match TRBD1 or TRBD2 (6 bases each). The CDR3 runs to 15 residues. V gave up 6 bases and J gave up 9 bases, with 21 bases separating them. CDR1 SEHNR and CDR2 FQNEAQ come from the germline V gene (reference sequence). This CDR3 reads CASSPPRGARGEQFF. CDR3 bases: TGTGCCAGCAGTCCCCCGAGGGGGGCGAGGGGTGAGCAGTTCTTC.

This clonotype showed up many times. J is TRBJ2-5 and V is TRBV11-2; maybe TRBD1 (5 bases). Germline CDR1 reads SGHAT; CDR2 reads FQNNGV. The CDR3 loop spans 15 amino acids. The V and J ends lost 3 bases and 5 bases respectively, with 16 bases between them. CDR3 nucleotides: TGTGCCAGCAGCTTCCGAGAACAAGGGGTCGAGACCCAGTACTTC. This codes for CASSFREQGVETQYF.

This clonotype was recorded many times. CDR3 DNA sequence: TGTGCCAGCAGTTTCGCAGGGGAGTTCAATGAGCAGTTCTTC. Its translation: CASSFAGEFNEQFF. The rearrangement joins TRBV12-3 or TRBV12-4 to TRBJ2-1, with D maybe TRBD1 (6 bases). V lost 3 bases and J lost 6, with 12 bases in between. The CDR3 is 14 residues long.

This clonotype was counted ten times or more. The chain couples TRBV12-3 or TRBV12-4 to TRBJ1-1; possibly TRBD1 for D (5 bases). The CDR3 loop spans 14 amino acids. V dropped 3 bases and J dropped 1 base, with 9 bases sitting between them. CDR3 sequence (DNA): TGTGCCAGCAGTTTTGGGCAGGGGAACACTGAAGCTTTCTTT. Translated, it gives CASSFGQGNTEAFF.

This clonotype was recorded many times. This rearrangement joins TRBV5-8 to TRBJ1-5; tentative D call: TRBD1 (6 bases). The CDR3 extends over 15 amino acids. Germline V lookup: CDR1 SGHTS, CDR2 YDEGEE. Trimming removed 5 bases from V and 4 bases from J, with 16 bases in between. This CDR3 reads CASRAGRGFNQPQHF. The CDR3, as DNA: TGTGCCAGCAGAGCTGGGAGGGGGTTTAATCAGCCCCAGCATTTT.

This rearrangement joins TRBV19 to TRBJ1-1, with a possible D match to TRBD1 (6 bases). CDR1 is LNHDA, CDR2 SQIVND, per germline (reference sequence). The CDR3 is 13 residues long. The germline V and J ends were trimmed by 10 bases and 2 bases, with 14 bases remaining between them. The CDR3 is CATTQGLNTEAFF. CDR3 coding DNA: TGTGCCACCACACAGGGATTAAACACTGAAGCTTTCTTT. Based on the CDR3 plus reference TRBV19 and TRBJ1-1, the full variable domain is DGGITQSPKYLFRKEGQNVTLSCEQNLNHDAMYWYRQDPGQGLRLIYYSQIVNDFQKGDIAEGYSVSREKKESFPLTVTSAQKNPTAFYLCATTQGLNTEAFFGQGTRLTVV.

The chain employs TRBV7-9 and TRBJ2-1; perhaps D is TRBD1 or TRBD2 (5 bases each). CDR1 and CDR2 (germline): SEHNR, FQNEAQ (reference sequence). Trimming shortened V by 2 bases and J by 9 bases, and 23 bases separated the two germline ends. CDR3 length equals 17 residues. This CDR3 reads CASSLMDVVIRAGEQFF. The CDR3, as DNA: TGTGCCAGCAGCTTAATGGATGTAGTTATCAGGGCGGGTGAGCAGTTCTTC.

This chain uses TRBV5-1 with TRBJ1-1; the D gene is possibly TRBD1 (5 bases). Per germline, CDR1 SGHRS and CDR2 YFSETQ. V lost 3 bases and J 8 bases, leaving 14 bases between the germline ends. This CDR3 region has 13 residues. The CDR3 DNA sequence: TGCGCCAGCAGCTGGACGGGGGATCGGGAAGCTTTCTTT. Residues: CASSWTGDREAFF.

The genes are TRBV24-1 and TRBJ2-1, with 11 bases lining up with TRBD2. In germline, CDR1 is KGHDR, CDR2 SFDVKD. The J segment lost 4 bases and the V segment lost 4 bases, leaving 5 bases of the junction unmatched. The CDR3 consists of 16 residues. The CDR3 sequence is CATSDVTSGGYNEQFF. The CDR3, as DNA: TGTGCCACCAGTGACGTTACTAGCGGGGGATACAATGAGCAGTTCTTC.

This clonotype came up many times. This rearrangement joins TRBV27 to TRBJ2-2; D might be TRBD2 (7 bases). Germline CDR1 reads MNHEY; CDR2 reads SMNVEV (reference sequence). With 5 bases removed from V and 6 bases from J, the gap between germline ends came to 16 bases. This CDR3 contains 15 residues. CDR3 nucleotides: TGTGCCAGCAGTCAGTCGGGGGGCCGGGCCGGGGAGCTGTTTTTT. It encodes CASSQSGGRAGELFF.

This clonotype has a handful of counts. The chain has TRBV4-1 and TRBJ2-7, with 9 bases lining up with TRBD2. The germline V gene has CDR1 MGHRA and CDR2 YSYEKL. This CDR3 has 16 amino acids. The V gene end was trimmed by 0 bases and the J gene end by 9 bases; junction bases not matched to a gene: 12. The CDR3 region has the DNA TGCGCCAGCAGCCAAGATCCCGCGGGAGGGTTATCTGCGCAGTACTTC. It specifies CASSQDPAGGLSAQYF.

This clonotype was detected a few times. The rearrangement joins TRBV20-1 to TRBJ2-7, with D tentatively TRBD1 (5 bases). CDR1 is DFQATT and CDR2 is SNEGSKA in the germline V gene (reference sequence). V gave up 6 bases and J gave up 2 bases, with 17 bases separating them. The CDR3 is 14 amino acids. The CDR3 DNA is TGCAGTGCCCAAGACAGCTCCAGACCCTACGAGCAGTACGTC. Translation: CSAQDSSRPYEQYV.

The chain joins TRBV3-1 to TRBJ1-1; D might be TRBD1 (5 bases). The CDR3 sequence is 17 residues long. Trimming removed 11 bases from V and 0 bases from J, with 25 bases in between. The germline V gene encodes CDR1 LGHDT and CDR2 YNNKEL (reference sequence). CDR3: CAFSRREQPIMNTEAFF. DNA for the CDR3: TGTGCCTTCAGTCGCAGGGAACAGCCGATCATGAACACTGAAGCTTTCTTT.

This clonotype was seen more than once but under ten times. This chain connects TRBV4-1 to TRBJ1-1; tentative D call: TRBD1 (5 bases). CDR1 and CDR2 from the germline V gene are MGHRA and YSYEKL. This CDR3 comprises 15 residues. Trimming cost V 1 base and J 1 base, with 10 bases left between them. The CDR3 region is CASSQVQGGNTEAFF. In DNA form, the CDR3 reads TGCGCCAGCAGCCAAGTCCAGGGCGGGAACACTGAAGCTTTCTTT.

The table lists this clonotype with many counts. This chain links TRBV7-8 with TRBJ2-5; D assignment may be TRBD1 or TRBD2 (6 bases each). Trimming left V 4 bases short and J 4 bases short, with 13 bases between. Germline V gene data show CDR1 as SGHVS and CDR2 as FQNEAQ. The CDR3 is 14 amino acids. The CDR3 region is CASSSSWGAETQYF. The CDR3 DNA is TGTGCCAGCAGCTCGTCCTGGGGGGCAGAGACCCAGTACTTC.

This clonotype was seen many times. The chain joins TRBV5-1 to TRBJ2-1; TRBD2 is a possible D gene (5 bases). There are 16 residues in the CDR3. The V and J ends lost 3 bases and 5 bases respectively, with 18 bases between them. Germline assignment: CDR1 SGHRS and CDR2 YFSETQ. CDR3 DNA sequence: TGCGCCAGCAGCTGGGAGATACCCCAGCCCAACAATGAGCAGTTCTTC. It is translated as CASSWEIPQPNNEQFF. Supplemented by reference TRBV5-1 and TRBJ2-1, the full variable domain reads KAGVTQTPRYLIKTRGQQVTLSCSPISGHRSVSWYQQTPGQGLQFLFEYFSETQRNKGNFPGRFSGRQFSNSRSEMNVSTLELGDSALYLCASSWEIPQPNNEQFFGPGTRLTVL.